One and the same sample provided the 23 T cell receptor beta chains below, sequenced in a study of T cells after yellow fever vaccination. TCRdb passed the 5' RACE reads through MiXCR, listing each CDR3 protein once. The sample lists under 90,000 distinct CDR3 sequences, under 8% occurring once. The input for sequencing was CD8+ T cells sorted from PBMCs, taken roughly 47 days after the first yellow fever vaccination. These receptors originate from a man between 18 and 35 years old who received the YFV17D yellow fever vaccine.

The chain employs TRBV4-2 and TRBJ2-3, with D possibly being TRBD1 or TRBD2 (5 bases each). Trimming removed 8 bases from V and 1 base from J, with 19 bases in between. Per the germline V gene, CDR1 is LGHNA and CDR2 is YNFKEQ. The CDR3 length is 16 residues. The CDR3 DNA is TGTGCCAGCGGCTCCGGGGTCCGAGGGGGCACAGATACGCAGTATTTT. Its protein is CASGSGVRGGTDTQYF.

This clonotype was detected a few times. This chain links TRBV27 with TRBJ2-7, with D unclear. The CDR3 spans 15 residues. V gave up 0 bases and J gave up 2 bases, with 11 bases separating them. Germline V gene lookup returns CDR1 MNHEY and CDR2 SMNVEV (reference sequence). Written as DNA, the CDR3 is TGTGCCAGCAGTTTATCGGCAGGAACGACCTACGAGCAGTACTTC. It yields the protein CASSLSAGTTYEQYF.

This clonotype showed up just a few times. The chain joins TRBV12-3 or TRBV12-4 to TRBJ1-1; 7 bases map to TRBD1. The CDR3 covers 13 residues. The V segment lost 5 bases and the J segment 4 bases; nucleotides outside the gene matches: 4. The CDR3 here is CASSPGGFTEAFF. The CDR3 nucleotides are TGTGCCAGCAGTCCAGGGGGGTTCACTGAAGCTTTCTTT.

Many counts were recorded for this clonotype. V is TRBV28 and J is TRBJ2-7; D call uncertain. Germline V gene lookup returns CDR1 MDHEN and CDR2 SYDVKM. The CDR3 is 14 amino acids. The V end lost 2 bases, the J end lost 2 bases, and 10 bases lay between the germline ends. The CDR3 is CASSLMGSPYEQYV. The DNA for the CDR3 is TGTGCCAGCAGTTTAATGGGATCTCCCTACGAGCAGTACGTC.

This clonotype was detected many times. The chain combines TRBV12-3 or TRBV12-4 with TRBJ2-3; 10 positions match TRBD2. Losses at the gene ends were 6 bases for V and 7 bases for J; bases not matched to a gene: 10. The CDR3 loop spans 15 amino acids. As DNA, the CDR3 is TGTGCCAGCAGACCGGGACTAGCGCCGTGGAATACGCAGTATTTT. This encodes CASRPGLAPWNTQYF.

In its sample, this clonotype was seen many times. The chain uses TRBV12-3 or TRBV12-4 and TRBJ2-5; D remains ambiguous. The CDR3 covers 14 residues. Trimming removed 4 bases at V and 2 bases at J, with 11 bases between. The CDR3 loop reads CASSSGPRQETQYF. The CDR3 coding sequence is TGTGCCAGCAGTTCCGGGCCGCGACAAGAGACCCAGTACTTC.

Many counts were recorded for this clonotype. The genes are TRBV6-5 and TRBJ2-7, with a tentative D call TRBD1 (6 bases). Germline CDR1 reads MNHEY; CDR2 reads SVGAGI. There are 16 residues in the CDR3. V lost 2 bases to trimming and J lost 5 bases, with 19 bases between them. CDR3 sequence: CASSYARSRGLDEQYV. The CDR3, as DNA: TGTGCCAGCAGTTACGCGCGATCCAGGGGATTAGACGAGCAGTACGTC.

Many counts were recorded for this clonotype. The chain recombines TRBV4-2 with TRBJ1-5, with D tentatively TRBD1 (6 bases). The V end lost 2 bases, the J end lost 2 bases, and 13 bases lay between the germline ends. The CDR3 totals 16 residues. Germline values: CDR1 LGHNA, CDR2 YNFKEQ. In DNA, the CDR3 is TGTGCCAGCAGCCAAACAGGGCTGAGTGGCAATCAGCCCCAGCATTTT. Protein sequence: CASSQTGLSGNQPQHF.

This clonotype showed up many times. V gene TRBV7-2 combines with J gene TRBJ2-2, with D uncertain. Germline CDR1 reads SGHTA; CDR2 reads FQGNSA. The CDR3 is 16 residues long. The V end was cut by 7 bases, the J end by 0 bases, with 15 bases between. The CDR3 nucleotides read TGTGCCAGCACCGGCGTGGACGGCACGAACACCGGGGAGCTGTTTTTT. Residues: CASTGVDGTNTGELFF.

This clonotype was counted at least ten times. The chain joins TRBV3-1 to TRBJ2-3, with D perhaps TRBD2 (6 bases). The CDR3 has 18 amino acids. Deletions cut 5 bases from V and 6 bases from J, with 27 bases between. The germline gives CDR1 LGHDT, CDR2 YNNKEL (reference sequence). The CDR3 DNA sequence: TGTGCCAGCAGCACCCCTTGGATTTTCGGACCGGGGAGGGATACGCAGTATTTT. It encodes CASSTPWIFGPGRDTQYF.

This clonotype has more than one count but fewer than ten. The rearrangement uses TRBV7-6 and TRBJ2-3, with 8 bases lining up with TRBD1. The CDR3 is made up of 16 amino acids. The germline gives CDR1 SGHVS, CDR2 FNYEAQ. Trimming at V came to 1 base and at J to 2 bases, leaving 5 bases not matched to a gene. CDR3 DNA: TGTGCCAGCAGCTTAGACCCAGGGGGCACCACAGATACGCAGTATTTT. Its protein product is CASSLDPGGTTDTQYF.

This clonotype was counted ten times or more. The chain combines TRBV4-1 with TRBJ2-1; weak D call: TRBD1 (6 bases). Germline V CDR1 and CDR2: MGHRA, YSYEKL. The CDR3 has 14 residues. The germline V and J ends were trimmed by 0 bases and 10 bases, with 13 bases remaining between them. The CDR3 DNA follows: TGCGCCAGCAGCCAAGACCGGACAGCCCTCGAGCAGTTCTTC. Protein: CASSQDRTALEQFF.

The chain joins TRBV11-2 to TRBJ2-3, with 9 bases that match TRBD2. V was clipped by 8 bases and J by 5 bases; unmatched bases: 20. The CDR3 length is 18 residues. The germline gives CDR1 SGHAT, CDR2 FQNNGV. The CDR3 sequence: CASSDRGGGEEFGDTQYF. As DNA, the CDR3 is TGTGCCAGCTCCGACCGTGGCGGGGGGGAAGAGTTTGGAGATACGCAGTATTTT.

This clonotype appeared many times. The genes are TRBV4-1 and TRBJ2-1; tentative D call: TRBD1 (5 bases). CDR1 and CDR2 (germline): MGHRA, YSYEKL. V gave up 0 bases and J gave up 10 bases, with 10 bases separating them. The CDR3 length is 13 residues. The CDR3 loop is CASSQEGDWEQFF. The CDR3 bases are TGCGCCAGCAGCCAAGAAGGGGATTGGGAGCAGTTCTTC.

This clonotype came up many times. This chain connects TRBV9 to TRBJ2-2; D perhaps matches TRBD2 (7 bases). The V gene's germline CDR1 is SGDLS and CDR2 YYNGEE. V lost 0 bases, J lost 7 bases, and 13 bases lay in between. CDR3 length: 15 residues. This CDR3 is CASSVDGGPGGELFF. The CDR3 nucleotides are TGTGCCAGCAGCGTAGACGGGGGGCCGGGCGGGGAGCTGTTTTTT.

This clonotype was found many times. The chain has TRBV5-1 and TRBJ1-1, with a possible D match to TRBD1 (5 bases). In germline, CDR1 is SGHRS, CDR2 YFSETQ. V was shortened by 3 bases and J by 5 bases, with 11 bases between the two germline ends. The CDR3 consists of 13 residues. CDR3 DNA sequence: TGCGCCAGCAGCTGGGGCTGGGGGACTGAAGCTTTCTTT. Protein: CASSWGWGTEAFF.

The V call is TRBV19, the J call TRBJ1-5; a weak D match, TRBD1 (5 bases). Germline V lookup: CDR1 LNHDA, CDR2 SQIVND (reference sequence). The CDR3 loop spans 16 amino acids. Trimming cost V 0 bases and J 0 bases, with 9 bases left between them. This CDR3 is CASSIETDTSNQPQHF. The CDR3 coding sequence is TGTGCCAGTAGTATAGAGACGGACACTAGCAATCAGCCCCAGCATTTT.

The chain has TRBV6-2 or TRBV6-3 and TRBJ2-7; perhaps D is TRBD1 or TRBD2 (5 bases each). The V and J ends lost 6 bases and 3 bases respectively, with 18 bases between them. Germline V gives CDR1 MNHEY, CDR2 SVGEGT. The CDR3 is made up of 15 amino acids. The CDR3 bases are TGTGCCAGCAGACACCTAGGGGACCTTAACTACGAGCAGTACTTC. This codes for CASRHLGDLNYEQYF.

In its sample, this clonotype was seen many times. This chain joins TRBV7-2 and TRBJ1-1; no reliable D call. V was clipped by 2 bases and J by 7 bases, with 8 bases between them. The germline V gene encodes CDR1 SGHTA and CDR2 FQGNSA. The length of the CDR3 is 12 residues. The chain's CDR3 is CASSLTGSEAFF. In nucleotides, the CDR3 is TGTGCCAGCAGCTTAACCGGAAGTGAAGCTTTCTTT.

This chain links TRBV2 with TRBJ1-4, with unresolved D. The CDR3 totals 15 residues. V dropped 7 bases and J dropped 0 bases, with 12 bases sitting between them. Germline V lookup: CDR1 SNHLY, CDR2 FYNNEI. The CDR3 sequence: CASTLSHATNEKLFF. Here the CDR3 DNA reads TGTGCCAGCACGCTAAGTCATGCAACTAATGAAAAACTGTTTTTT.

This clonotype was recorded a few times. This chain links TRBV3-1 with TRBJ1-1; D possibly corresponds to TRBD1 (5 bases). Germline V CDR1 and CDR2: LGHDT, YNNKEL (reference sequence). Trimming left V 4 bases short and J 3 bases short, with 15 bases between. CDR3 length: 15 residues. The CDR3 here is CASSRQDKWDTEAFF. The CDR3 DNA follows: TGTGCCAGCAGCCGCCAGGACAAGTGGGACACTGAAGCTTTCTTT.

This clonotype was picked up many times. The genes are TRBV4-2 and TRBJ1-2; 8 bases fit TRBD1. The CDR3 extends over 14 amino acids. The germline V gene encodes CDR1 LGHNA and CDR2 YNFKEQ. V dropped 2 bases and J dropped 8; count of bases not matched to a gene: 7. DNA for the CDR3: TGTGCCAGCAGCCAACTCCAGGGGGCGGGCGGCTACACCTTC. Translated: CASSQLQGAGGYTF.

The chain couples TRBV6-2 or TRBV6-3 to TRBJ2-7; D uncertain. Germline V lookup: CDR1 MNHEY, CDR2 SVGEGT. The CDR3 is 12 residues long. CDR3 in amino acids: CASSRSSYEQCV. In DNA form, the CDR3 reads TGTGCCAGCAGTAGAAGCTCCTACGAGCAGTGCGTC.